These 2 T cell receptor beta chains originate from one sample sequenced in a study of CD8 T cells in ankylosing spondylitis. Each CDR3 protein gets one entry after TCRdb re-called the 5' RACE reads with MiXCR. The repertoire holds 300,000 to 350,000 distinct CDR3 sequences, with around 10% as singletons. Sequenced sample: blood, either unsorted or a sorted T cell fraction (not recorded which). The receptor set was obtained from a female donor with ankylosing spondylitis or in good health (not recorded which).

This clonotype was seen many times. The chain couples TRBV7-2 to TRBJ2-7; TRBD2 agrees at 7 bases. The CDR3 spans 13 residues. V lost 5 bases to trimming and J lost 2 bases; unmatched junction nucleotides: 3. CDR1 SGHTA and CDR2 FQGNSA come from the germline V gene. The CDR3 DNA reads TGTGCCAGCAGCCGGGACTACACCTACGAGCAGTACTTC. This sequence encodes CASSRDYTYEQYF.

This clonotype has at least ten counts. The V gene is TRBV12-3 or TRBV12-4, the J gene TRBJ2-1; TRBD2 is a possible D gene (7 bases). The V end lost 3 bases, the J end lost 3 bases, and 9 bases lay between the germline ends. This CDR3 has 14 amino acids. CDR3 in DNA: TGTGCCAGCAGTTTGAGGGGGGGCTACAATGAGCAGTTCTTC. Residues: CASSLRGGYNEQFF.